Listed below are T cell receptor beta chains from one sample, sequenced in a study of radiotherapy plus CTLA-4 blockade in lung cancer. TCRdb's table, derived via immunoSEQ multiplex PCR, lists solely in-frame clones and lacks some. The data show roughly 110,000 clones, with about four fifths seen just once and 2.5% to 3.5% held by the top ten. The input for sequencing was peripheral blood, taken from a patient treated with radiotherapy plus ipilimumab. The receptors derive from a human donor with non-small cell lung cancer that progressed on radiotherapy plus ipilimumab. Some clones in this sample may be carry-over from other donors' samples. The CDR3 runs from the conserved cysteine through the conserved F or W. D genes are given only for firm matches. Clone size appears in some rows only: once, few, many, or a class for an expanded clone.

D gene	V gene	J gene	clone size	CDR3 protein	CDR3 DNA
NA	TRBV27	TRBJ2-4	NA	CASSSSGAGENIQYF	TGTGCCAGCAGTTCCTCAGGGGCGGGCGAAAACATTCAGTACTTC
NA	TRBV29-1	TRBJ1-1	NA	CSAGDGTEAFF	TGCAGCGCAGGGGATGGCACTGAAGCTTTCTTT
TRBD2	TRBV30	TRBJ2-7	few	CAWSPGGRDTYEQYF	TGTGCCTGGAGCCCCGGGGGGAGGGATACCTACGAGCAGTACTTC
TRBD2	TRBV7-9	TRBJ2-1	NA	CASGTNLNEQFF	TGTGCCAGCGGGACTAACCTCAATGAGCAGTTCTTC
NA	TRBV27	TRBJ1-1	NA	CASSSGRGLGVKNTEAFF	TGTGCCAGCAGTTCGGGTCGTGGTTTGGGGGTTAAGAACACTGAAGCTTTCTTT
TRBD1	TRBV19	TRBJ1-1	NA	CASSPIDREDEAFF	TGTGCCAGTAGTCCAATCGACAGGGAAGATGAAGCTTTCTTT
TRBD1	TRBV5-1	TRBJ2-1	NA	CASSLRQGASNEQFF	TGCGCCAGCAGCTTACGACAGGGGGCTTCCAATGAGCAGTTCTTC
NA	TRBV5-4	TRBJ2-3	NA	CASSEDSGTQYF	TGTGCCAGCAGCGAAGATAGCGGCACGCAGTATTTT
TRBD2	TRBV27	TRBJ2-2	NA	CASSLRTSGGGYTIGELFF	TGTGCCAGCAGTCTCAGGACTAGCGGGGGCGGTTACACTATCGGGGAGCTGTTTTTT
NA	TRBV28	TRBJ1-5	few	CASSLYRQPQHF	TGTGCCAGCAGTTTGTATCGTCAGCCCCAGCATTTT
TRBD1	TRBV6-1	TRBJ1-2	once	CASSTYFGQGDGYTF	TGTGCCAGCAGTACTTATTTCGGACAGGGAGATGGCTACACCTTC
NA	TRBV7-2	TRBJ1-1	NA	CASSSGLNTEAFF	TGTGCCAGCAGCTCGGGGCTGAACACTGAAGCTTTCTTT
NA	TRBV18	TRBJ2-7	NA	CASSLSGQYEQYF	TGTGCCAGCTCGCTGTCAGGTCAATACGAGCAGTACTTC
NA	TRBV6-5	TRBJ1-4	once	CASSYGGTNEKLFF	TGTGCCAGCAGTTACGGAGGGACTAATGAAAAACTGTTTTTT
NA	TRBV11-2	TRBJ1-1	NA	CASSFSRDTEAFF	TGTGCCAGCAGCTTTTCCCGGGACACTGAAGCTTTCTTT
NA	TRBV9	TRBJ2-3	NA	CASSELAGAADTQYF	TGTGCCAGCAGCGAATTGGCCGGAGCGGCAGATACGCAGTATTTT
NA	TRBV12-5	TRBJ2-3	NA	CASDLPGALSTDTQYF	TGTGCTAGTGACCTACCCGGGGCCCTCAGCACAGATACGCAGTATTTT
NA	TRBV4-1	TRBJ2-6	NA	CASSQEHGGEGSGANVLTF	TGCGCCAGCAGCCAAGAGCACGGGGGTGAAGGCTCTGGGGCCAACGTCCTGACTTTC
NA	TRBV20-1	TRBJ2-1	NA	CSATQGYEQFF	TGCAGTGCTACTCAGGGCTATGAGCAGTTCTTC
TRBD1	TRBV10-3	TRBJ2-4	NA	CATQGALAKNIQYF	TGTGCCACCCAGGGGGCTTTAGCCAAAAACATTCAGTACTTC
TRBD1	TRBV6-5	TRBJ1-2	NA	CASSYLGTVEGYTF	TGTGCCAGCAGTTACCTCGGGACAGTAGAGGGCTACACCTTC
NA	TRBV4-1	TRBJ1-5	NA	CASSQVRQGNQPQHF	TGCGCCAGCAGCCAAGTCCGGCAGGGTAATCAGCCCCAGCATTTT
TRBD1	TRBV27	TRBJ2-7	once	CASSLSATGAYEQYF	TGTGCCAGCAGTTTATCAGCGACAGGGGCCTACGAGCAGTACTTC
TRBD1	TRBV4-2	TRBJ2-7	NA	CASSLSGTGRPYEQYF	TGTGCCAGCAGCCTGTCCGGGACAGGGCGTCCCTACGAGCAGTACTTC
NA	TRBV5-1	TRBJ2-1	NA	CATTNDPRYNEQFF	TGCGCCACCACCAACGACCCGCGCTACAATGAGCAGTTCTTC
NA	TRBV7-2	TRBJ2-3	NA	CASSLWLTDTQYF	TGTGCCAGCAGCTTATGGCTCACAGATACGCAGTATTTT
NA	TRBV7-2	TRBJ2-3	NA	CASSYQGGGDTQYF	TGTGCCAGCAGCTACCAGGGAGGCGGAGATACGCAGTATTTT
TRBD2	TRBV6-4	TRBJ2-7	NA	CASIIRGGSYEQYF	TGTGCCAGCATTATCCGGGGGGGATCCTACGAGCAGTACTTC
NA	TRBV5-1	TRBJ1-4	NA	CASSRSGVEKLFF	TGCGCCAGCAGCAGGTCCGGAGTTGAAAAACTGTTTTTT
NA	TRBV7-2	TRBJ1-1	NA	CASSLKGSRGPFRAFF	TGTGCCAGCAGCTTAAAAGGTTCTCGGGGACCATTCAGAGCTTTCTTT
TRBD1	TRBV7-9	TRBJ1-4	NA	CASSLDRGPGEKLFF	TGTGCCAGCAGCTTAGACAGGGGGCCCGGTGAAAAACTGTTTTTT
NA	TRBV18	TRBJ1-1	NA	CASSPTRGSMASEAFF	TGTGCCAGCTCACCGACTCGGGGGTCCATGGCATCTGAAGCTTTCTTT
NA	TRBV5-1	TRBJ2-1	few	CASRGEPSYNEQFF	TGCGCCAGCAGGGGGGAGCCCTCCTACAATGAGCAGTTCTTC